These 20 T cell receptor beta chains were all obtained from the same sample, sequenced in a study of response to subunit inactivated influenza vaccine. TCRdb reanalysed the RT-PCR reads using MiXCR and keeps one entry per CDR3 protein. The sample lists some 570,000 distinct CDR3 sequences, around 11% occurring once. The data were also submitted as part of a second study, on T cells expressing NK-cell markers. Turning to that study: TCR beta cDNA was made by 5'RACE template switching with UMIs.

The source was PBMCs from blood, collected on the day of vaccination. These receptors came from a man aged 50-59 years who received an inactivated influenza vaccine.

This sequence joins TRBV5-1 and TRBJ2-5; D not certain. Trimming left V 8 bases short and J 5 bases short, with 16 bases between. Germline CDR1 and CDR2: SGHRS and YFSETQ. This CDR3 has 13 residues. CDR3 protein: CASTTTSVETQYF. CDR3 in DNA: TGCGCCAGTACTACTACCTCGGTGGAGACCCAGTACTTC.

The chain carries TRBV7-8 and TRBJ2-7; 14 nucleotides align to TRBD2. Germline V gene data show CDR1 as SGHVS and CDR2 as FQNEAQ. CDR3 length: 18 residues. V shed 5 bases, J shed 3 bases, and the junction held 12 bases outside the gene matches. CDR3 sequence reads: CASSPRTSGRLTGYEQYF. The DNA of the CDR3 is TGTGCCAGCAGCCCCCGGACTAGCGGGAGGTTAACGGGCTACGAGCAGTACTTC.

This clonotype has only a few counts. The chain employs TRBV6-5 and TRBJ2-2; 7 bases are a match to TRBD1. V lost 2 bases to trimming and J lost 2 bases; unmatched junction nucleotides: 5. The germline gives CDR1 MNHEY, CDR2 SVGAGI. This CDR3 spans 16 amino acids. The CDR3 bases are TGTGCCAGCAGTTACGTCGGGACAGCAAACACCGGGGAGCTGTTTTTT. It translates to CASSYVGTANTGELFF.

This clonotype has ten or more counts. CDR3 sequence (DNA): TGCAGTGCCCATTCCCCCGAAGGCAATCAGCCCCAGCATTTT. Encoded protein: CSAHSPEGNQPQHF. The rearrangement joins TRBV20-1 to TRBJ1-5; D is ambiguous. Germline V gene data show CDR1 as DFQATT and CDR2 as SNEGSKA (reference sequence). Trimming left V 6 bases short and J 2 bases short, with 14 bases between. The CDR3 contains 14 residues.

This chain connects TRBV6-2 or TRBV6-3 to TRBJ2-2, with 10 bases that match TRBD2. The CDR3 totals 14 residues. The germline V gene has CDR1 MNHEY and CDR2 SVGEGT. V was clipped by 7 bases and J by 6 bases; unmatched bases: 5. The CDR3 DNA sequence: TGTGCCAGCAATCGGCTAGCGGGAGCCGGGGAGCTGTTTTTT. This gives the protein CASNRLAGAGELFF.

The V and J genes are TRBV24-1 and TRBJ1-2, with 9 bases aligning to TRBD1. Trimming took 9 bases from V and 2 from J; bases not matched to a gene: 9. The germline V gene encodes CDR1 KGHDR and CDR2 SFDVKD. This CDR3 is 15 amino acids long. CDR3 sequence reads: CATLGPDRGNYGYTF. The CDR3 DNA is TGTGCCACCCTGGGGCCCGACAGGGGGAACTATGGCTACACCTTC.

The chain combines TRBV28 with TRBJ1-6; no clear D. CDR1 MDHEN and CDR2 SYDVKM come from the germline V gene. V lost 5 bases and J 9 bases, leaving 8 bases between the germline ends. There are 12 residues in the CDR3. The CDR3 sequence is CASSTGTSPLHF. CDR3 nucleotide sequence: TGTGCCAGCAGTACCGGTACTTCACCCCTCCACTTT.

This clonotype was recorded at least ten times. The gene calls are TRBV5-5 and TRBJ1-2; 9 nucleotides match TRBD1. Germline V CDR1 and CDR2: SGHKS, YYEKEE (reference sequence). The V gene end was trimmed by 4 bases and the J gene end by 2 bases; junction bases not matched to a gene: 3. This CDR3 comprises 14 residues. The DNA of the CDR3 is TGTGCCAGCAGCCAGGGGACAGGGAACTATGGCTACACCTTC. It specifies CASSQGTGNYGYTF.

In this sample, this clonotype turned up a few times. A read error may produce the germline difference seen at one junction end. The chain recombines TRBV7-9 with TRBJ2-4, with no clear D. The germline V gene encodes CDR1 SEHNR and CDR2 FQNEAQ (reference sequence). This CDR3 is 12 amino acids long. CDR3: CASSSTLDVGDF. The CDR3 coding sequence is TGTGCCAGCAGCTCTACATTGGACGTAGGTGACTTC.

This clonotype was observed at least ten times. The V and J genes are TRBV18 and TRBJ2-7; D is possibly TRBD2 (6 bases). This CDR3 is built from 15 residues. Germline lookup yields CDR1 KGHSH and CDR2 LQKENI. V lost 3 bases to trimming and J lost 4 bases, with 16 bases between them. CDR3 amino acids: CASSPPGLGTYEQYF. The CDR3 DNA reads TGTGCCAGCTCACCGCCGGGACTCGGCACATACGAGCAGTACTTC.

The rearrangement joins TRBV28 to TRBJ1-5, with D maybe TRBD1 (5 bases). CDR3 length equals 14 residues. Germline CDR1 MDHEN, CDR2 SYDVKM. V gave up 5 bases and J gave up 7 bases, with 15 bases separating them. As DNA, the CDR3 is TGTGCCAGCAGTACCACGAAGGGGAGCCAGCCCCAGCATTTT. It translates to CASSTTKGSQPQHF.

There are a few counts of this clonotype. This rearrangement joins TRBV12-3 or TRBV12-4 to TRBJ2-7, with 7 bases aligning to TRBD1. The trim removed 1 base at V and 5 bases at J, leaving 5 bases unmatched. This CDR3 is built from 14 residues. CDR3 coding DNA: TGTGCCAGCAGTTTAGGCAGGGGGTTCCACGAGCAGTACTTC. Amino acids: CASSLGRGFHEQYF.

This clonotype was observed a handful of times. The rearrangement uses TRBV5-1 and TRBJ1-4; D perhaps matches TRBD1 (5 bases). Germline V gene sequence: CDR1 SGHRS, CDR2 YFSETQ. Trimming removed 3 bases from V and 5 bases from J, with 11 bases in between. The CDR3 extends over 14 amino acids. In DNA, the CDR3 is TGCGCCAGCAGCTCTGGGGACCCAAATGAAAAACTGTTTTTT. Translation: CASSSGDPNEKLFF.

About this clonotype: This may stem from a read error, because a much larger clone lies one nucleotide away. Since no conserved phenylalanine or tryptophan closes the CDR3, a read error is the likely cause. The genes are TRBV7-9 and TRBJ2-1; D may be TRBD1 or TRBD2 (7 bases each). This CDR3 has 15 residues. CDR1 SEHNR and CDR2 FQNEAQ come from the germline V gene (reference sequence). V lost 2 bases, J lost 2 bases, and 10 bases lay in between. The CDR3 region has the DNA TGTGCCAGCAGCTTACAGGGGGGGGCCTACAATGAGCAGTTCCTC. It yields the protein CASSLQGGAYNEQFL.

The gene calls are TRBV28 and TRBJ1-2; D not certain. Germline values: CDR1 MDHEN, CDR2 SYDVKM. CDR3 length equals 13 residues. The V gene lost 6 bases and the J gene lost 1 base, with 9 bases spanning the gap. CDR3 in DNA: TGTGCCAGCAGCTACGTCTTTAACTATGGCTACACCTTC. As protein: CASSYVFNYGYTF.

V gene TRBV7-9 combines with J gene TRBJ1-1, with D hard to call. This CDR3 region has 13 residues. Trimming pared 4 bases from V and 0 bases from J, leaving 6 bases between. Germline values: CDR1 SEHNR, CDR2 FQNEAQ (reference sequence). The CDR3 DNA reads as TGTGCCAGCAGCTCCTACCTGAACACTGAAGCTTTCTTT. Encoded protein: CASSSYLNTEAFF.

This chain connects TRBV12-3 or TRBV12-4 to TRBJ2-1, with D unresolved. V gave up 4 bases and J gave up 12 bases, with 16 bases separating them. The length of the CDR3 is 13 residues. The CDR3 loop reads CASSYPDLARQFF. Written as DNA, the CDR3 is TGTGCCAGCAGTTACCCCGACCTGGCTCGGCAGTTCTTC.

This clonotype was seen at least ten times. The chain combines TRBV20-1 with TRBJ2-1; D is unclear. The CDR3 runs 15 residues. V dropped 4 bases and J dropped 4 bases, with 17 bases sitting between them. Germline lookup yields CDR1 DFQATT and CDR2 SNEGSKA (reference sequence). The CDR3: CSATPPPGSYNEQFF. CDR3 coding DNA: TGCAGTGCTACCCCCCCTCCAGGTTCATACAATGAGCAGTTCTTC.

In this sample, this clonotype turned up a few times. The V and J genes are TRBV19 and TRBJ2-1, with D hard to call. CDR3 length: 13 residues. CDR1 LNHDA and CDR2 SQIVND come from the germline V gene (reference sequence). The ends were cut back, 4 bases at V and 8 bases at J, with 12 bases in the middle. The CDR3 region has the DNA TGTGCCAGTAGTACGGGCGCGGCCCATGAGCAGTTCTTC. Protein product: CASSTGAAHEQFF.

The CDR3 sequence: CASSSQGAGPDTQYF. The CDR3 coding sequence is TGTGCCAGCAGTTCACAGGGGGCCGGTCCAGATACGCAGTATTTT. V gene TRBV11-2 combines with J gene TRBJ2-3; 9 bases fit TRBD1. Germline assignment: CDR1 SGHAT and CDR2 FQNNGV. There are 15 residues in the CDR3. The V gene end was trimmed by 6 bases and the J gene end by 4 bases; junction bases not matched to a gene: 8.